This T cell receptor beta chain derives from a study of response to subunit inactivated influenza vaccine. TCRdb reprocessed the RT-PCR reads via MiXCR and lists one record per CDR3 protein. The sample has some 550,000 distinct CDR3 sequences, approximately 20% seen once. This clonotype was seen more than once but under ten times. Per germline, CDR1 MNHEY and CDR2 SVGAGI. Trimming left V 4 bases short and J 5 bases short, with 9 bases between. The CDR3 totals 13 residues. These sequences were also reported in another study, on T cells expressing NK-cell markers. This second study notes: Synthesis of TCR beta cDNA relied on 5'RACE template switching carrying UMIs. The study sequenced eight donors, seven HCMV-seropositive and one seronegative. Anti-gamma-delta TCR antibody use in several experiments restricted sorting to alpha-beta TCR T cells.

This rearrangement joins TRBV6-5 to TRBJ2-1; no clear D. The clonotype was recovered from a man between 50 and 59 years old who received an inactivated influenza vaccine. The starting material was CD4+ T cells sorted from PBMCs, obtained approximately 13 days after vaccination. CDR3 sequence: CASSWARNNEQFF. In DNA, the CDR3 is TGTGCCAGCAGTTGGGCGAGGAACAATGAGCAGTTCTTC.